One sample yielded the 31 T cell receptor beta chains listed below, sequenced in a study of OX40 agonist ivuxolimab in advanced cancers. Produced via immunoSEQ multiplex PCR; TCRdb's table is partial and in-frame only. The table shows more than 45,000 clones, with approximately 90% occurring only once. The material was CD4+ or CD8+ T cells sorted from blood, obtained in a trial of the OX40 agonist ivuxolimab. These receptors all come from an adult with an advanced solid tumor such as melanoma, head and neck, liver or kidney cancer.

This clone was seen a handful of times. The V and J genes are TRBV10-2 and TRBJ2-5, with 10 bases aligning to TRBD2. The germline CDR1 and CDR2 sequences are WSHSY and SAAADI. The CDR3 consists of 15 residues. Trimming cost V 6 bases and J 4 bases; bases outside gene matches: 8. The CDR3 DNA reads as TGCGCCAGCAGAAAAGTTAGCGGGAGGTCAGAGACCCAGTACTTC. It translates to CASRKVSGRSETQYF.

As DNA, the CDR3 is TGTGCCAGCAGCGTAGAAGGCGGGAGGAGCTCCTACAATGAGCAGTTCTTC. Protein: CASSVEGGRSSYNEQFF. The chain uses TRBV9 and TRBJ2-1, with TRBD2 matching 8 bases. This CDR3 contains 17 residues. Germline loops: CDR1 SGDLS, CDR2 YYNGEE. V gave up 0 bases and J gave up 0 bases; unmatched junction bases: 5.

Only one count was recorded for this clone. The chain employs TRBV7-9 and TRBJ2-7, with D perhaps given as TRBD1 or TRBD2 (5 bases each). Germline values: CDR1 SEHNR, CDR2 FQNEAQ (reference sequence). The V end lost 5 bases, the J end lost 6 bases, and 17 bases lay between the germline ends. The CDR3 covers 14 residues. As DNA, the CDR3 is TGTGCCAGCAGCCCAGGGAGAGGGTTCCCCGAGCAGTACGTC. Translating it yields CASSPGRGFPEQYV.

The V call is TRBV7-8, the J call TRBJ2-3, with 11 nucleotides matching TRBD2. This CDR3 region has 17 residues. The V gene's germline CDR1 is SGHVS and CDR2 FQNEAQ. Germline trimming cut 5 bases from V and 4 bases from J; bases unmatched to any gene: 11. The CDR3 coding sequence is TGTGCCAGCAGCGCCGAATCCGGGACTAGCGGATCAGATACGCAGTATTTT. It specifies CASSAESGTSGSDTQYF.

The V call is TRBV10-1, the J call TRBJ2-7, with TRBD2 as a possible D gene (5 bases). Deletions cut 3 bases from V and 6 bases from J, with 9 bases between. Germline V gives CDR1 WNHNN, CDR2 SYGVQD (reference sequence). This CDR3 region has 12 residues. CDR3: CASSDGGSEQYF. The DNA for the CDR3 is TGCGCCAGCAGTGATGGAGGAAGCGAGCAGTACTTC.

The CDR3 here is CASSGPGREEAYGYTF. The CDR3 DNA reads TGTGCCAGCAGCGGCCCGGGGAGGGAGGAAGCCTATGGCTACACCTTC. The chain uses TRBV9 and TRBJ1-2; D uncertain. Germline V gene data show CDR1 as SGDLS and CDR2 as YYNGEE. This CDR3 spans 16 amino acids. Trimming removed 3 bases from V and 4 bases from J, with 19 bases in between.

The chain uses TRBV28 and TRBJ2-7; D is perhaps TRBD1 or TRBD2 (5 bases each). Germline V gene data show CDR1 as MDHEN and CDR2 as SYDVKM. Trimming stripped 4 bases from V and 4 bases from J, with 5 bases between. CDR3 size: 11 residues. CDR3 nucleotides: TGTGCCAGCAGTTGGGGGTACGAGCAGTACTTC. Amino acid sequence: CASSWGYEQYF.

The V gene is TRBV5-6, the J gene TRBJ2-1, with D possibly called TRBD1 or TRBD2 (5 bases each). V shed 4 bases and J shed 9 bases, with 11 bases lying between them. Per germline, CDR1 SGHDT and CDR2 YYEEEE. The CDR3 covers 12 residues. CDR3 sequence: CASSKRGFEQFF. CDR3 bases: TGTGCCAGCAGCAAGAGGGGATTTGAGCAGTTCTTC.

The rearrangement uses TRBV6-5 and TRBJ1-5; D gene ambiguous. Trimming shortened V by 5 bases and J by 1 base, and 9 bases separated the two germline ends. The CDR3 is made up of 14 amino acids. The germline V gene has CDR1 MNHEY and CDR2 SVGAGI. Here the CDR3 reads CASSPKQSNQPQHF. CDR3 bases: TGTGCCAGCAGTCCCAAACAGAGCAATCAGCCCCAGCATTTT.

The rearrangement links TRBV27 to TRBJ1-5, with a tentative D call TRBD1 (5 bases). Germline V gene data show CDR1 as MNHEY and CDR2 as SMNVEV (reference sequence). The ends were cut back, 5 bases at V and 1 base at J, with 12 bases in the middle. The CDR3 is 15 amino acids. DNA for the CDR3: TGTGCCAGCAGTGGGACTCCTGAGAGCAATCAGCCCCAGCATTTT. Amino acids: CASSGTPESNQPQHF.

In its sample, this clone was seen once. The chain is built from TRBV13 and TRBJ2-7; D remains unclear. Germline V gene data show CDR1 as PRHDT and CDR2 as FYEKMQ (reference sequence). V was clipped by 4 bases and J by 0 bases, with 4 bases between them. This CDR3 has 12 residues. The CDR3 region is CASSSTSYEQYF. CDR3 in DNA: TGTGCCAGCAGCTCGACCTCCTACGAGCAGTACTTC.

This clone showed up just once. J is TRBJ1-2 and V is TRBV5-8, with D maybe TRBD1 (5 bases). The CDR3 loop spans 16 amino acids. V was trimmed by 3 bases and J by 2 bases, leaving 17 bases between them. Germline V gene data show CDR1 as SGHTS and CDR2 as YDEGEE. CDR3 nucleotides: TGTGCCAGCAGCTCCCAGACAGCGGGCGTGAACTATGGCTACACCTTC. Encoded protein: CASSSQTAGVNYGYTF.

In its sample, this clone was seen a few times. This sequence joins TRBV19 and TRBJ1-1; no firm D call. V was shortened by 1 base and J by 3 bases, with 15 bases between the two germline ends. The CDR3 runs 16 residues. Germline V gene lookup returns CDR1 LNHDA and CDR2 SQIVND (reference sequence). CDR3 sequence: CASSIGEPLADTEAFF. The CDR3 bases are TGTGCCAGTAGTATAGGGGAGCCCCTGGCGGACACTGAAGCTTTCTTT.

The chain recombines TRBV2 with TRBJ2-2, with D perhaps given as TRBD1 or TRBD2 (5 bases each). The ends were cut back, 7 bases at V and 4 bases at J, with 13 bases in the middle. The CDR3 is 14 residues long. In germline, CDR1 is SNHLY, CDR2 FYNNEI. As DNA, the CDR3 is TGTGCCAGCACGGGGCAGGACACCACCGGGGAGCTGTTTTTT. Translated, it gives CASTGQDTTGELFF.

The genes are TRBV6-6 and TRBJ2-7, with D unclear. Germline V lookup: CDR1 MNHNY, CDR2 SVGAGI (reference sequence). Trimming cost V 0 bases and J 2 bases, with 5 bases left between them. This CDR3 region has 13 residues. CDR3 sequence reads: CASSYSNPYEQYF. CDR3 nucleotides: TGTGCCAGCAGTTACTCGAACCCCTACGAGCAGTACTTC.

CDR3 amino acids: CASSPRPPGANVLTF. In DNA, the CDR3 is TGTGCCAGCAGCCCCAGGCCCCCTGGGGCCAACGTCCTGACTTTC. V usage is TRBV6-5 and J usage is TRBJ2-6; D is ambiguous. There are 15 residues in the CDR3. Between the trimmed V and J ends, which lost 6 bases and 2 bases, there was a span of 11 bases. From germline, CDR1 is MNHEY and CDR2 SVGAGI.

The chain employs TRBV5-1 and TRBJ2-3; TRBD2 matches 7 bases. The CDR3 is 16 residues long. Germline V lookup: CDR1 SGHRS, CDR2 YFSETQ. The J segment lost 2 bases and the V segment lost 5 bases, leaving 11 bases of the junction unmatched. CDR3 nucleotide sequence: TGCGCCAGCAGTTTCCGCCTAGCGGAGCCCACAGATACGCAGTATTTT. It is translated as CASSFRLAEPTDTQYF.

This chain links TRBV9 with TRBJ2-1, with 10 positions matching TRBD2. With 4 bases clipped from V and 6 bases from J, the junction kept 10 bases outside the gene matches. Germline CDR1 is SGDLS and CDR2 is YYNGEE. The CDR3 totals 16 residues. As DNA, the CDR3 is TGTGCCAGCAGCATAGGGTGGGCTAGCGGGAGCAATGAGCAGTTCTTC. Translation gives CASSIGWASGSNEQFF.

The chain recombines TRBV19 with TRBJ2-1; 7 nucleotides match TRBD2. Germline lookup yields CDR1 LNHDA and CDR2 SQIVND (reference sequence). Losses at the gene ends were 0 bases for V and 1 base for J; bases not matched to a gene: 12. CDR3 length: 19 amino acids. CDR3 in DNA: TGTGCCAGTAGTATAGAAAGGCACTGGGAGGGGTCTTCCTACAATGAGCAGTTCTTC. This codes for CASSIERHWEGSSYNEQFF.

This clone was seen once. The V gene is TRBV27, the J gene TRBJ2-2, with 9 bases lining up with TRBD2. Trimming cost V 5 bases and J 4 bases; bases outside gene matches: 8. This CDR3 has 16 amino acids. The germline gives CDR1 MNHEY, CDR2 SMNVEV (reference sequence). CDR3 DNA: TGTGCCAGCAGTATACGGACTAGCGTGCCCACCGGGGAGCTGTTTTTT. Protein product: CASSIRTSVPTGELFF.

This chain joins TRBV27 and TRBJ1-2; 7 bases line up with TRBD1. The germline V gene encodes CDR1 MNHEY and CDR2 SMNVEV (reference sequence). The J segment lost 7 bases and the V segment lost 3 bases, leaving 8 bases of the junction unmatched. The CDR3 extends over 14 amino acids. CDR3 sequence (DNA): TGTGCCAGCAGTTTTAGAGGGGGCCTTGGTGGCTACACCTTC. Amino acid sequence: CASSFRGGLGGYTF.

The J gene is TRBJ1-5, the V gene TRBV5-6; no firm D call. The CDR3 covers 16 residues. Germline V gene lookup returns CDR1 SGHDT and CDR2 YYEEEE. V was pared by 0 bases and J by 3 bases, with 13 bases between. The CDR3 coding sequence is TGTGCCAGCAGCTTGGGTGGAGGACGCGTCAATCAGCCCCAGCATTTT. Its protein is CASSLGGGRVNQPQHF.

J is TRBJ1-2 and V is TRBV6-1; a possible D gene is TRBD1 (5 bases). CDR3 length equals 16 residues. Germline lookup yields CDR1 MNHNS and CDR2 SASEGT. V gave up 4 bases and J gave up 2 bases, with 17 bases separating them. The CDR3 coding sequence is TGTGCCAGCAGTGGCGGGGGAGGGGCCTTGAACTATGGCTACACCTTC. It specifies CASSGGGGALNYGYTF.

This chain joins TRBV29-1 and TRBJ1-1; a weak D match, TRBD1 (5 bases). The CDR3 has 15 amino acids. The germline V and J ends were trimmed by 4 bases and 1 base, with 16 bases remaining between them. Per the germline V gene, CDR1 is SQVTM and CDR2 is ANQGSEA. This CDR3 reads CSVGGTGYPNTEAFF. CDR3 sequence (DNA): TGCAGCGTTGGTGGGACGGGGTACCCGAACACTGAAGCTTTCTTT.

DNA for the CDR3: TGCAGCGTTGAAGACAGTACCGGGACTAGCGGGGCTTCCTACAATGAGCAGTTCTTC. Encoded protein: CSVEDSTGTSGASYNEQFF. The rearrangement uses TRBV29-1 and TRBJ2-1; TRBD2 aligns across 13 bases. The CDR3 has 19 amino acids. The ends lost 0 bases at V and 1 base at J; junction bases unmatched: 9. Germline V lookup: CDR1 SQVTM, CDR2 ANQGSEA.

V is TRBV11-2 and J is TRBJ2-7; D uncertain. With 11 bases removed from V and 2 bases from J, the gap between germline ends came to 19 bases. CDR3 length: 14 residues. Germline-derived CDR1 and CDR2 are SGHAT and FQNNGV. CDR3 loop: CAFHPERQTYEQYV. DNA of the CDR3: TGTGCCTTTCATCCAGAGCGTCAGACCTACGAGCAGTACGTC.

This clone was seen a single time. The chain links TRBV6-5 to TRBJ2-5; a possible D gene is TRBD1 (5 bases). CDR1 is MNHEY, CDR2 SVGAGI, per germline. This CDR3 spans 15 amino acids. The V and J ends lost 5 bases and 4 bases respectively, with 17 bases between them. The CDR3 loop is CASSRTLGQGETQYF. The CDR3 region has the DNA TGTGCCAGCAGTAGGACACTCGGGCAGGGAGAGACCCAGTACTTC.

V gene TRBV6-6 combines with J gene TRBJ2-1; tentatively, D is TRBD1 or TRBD2 (5 bases each). The V gene lost 7 bases and the J gene lost 8 bases, with 18 bases spanning the gap. The CDR3 covers 14 residues. The germline gives CDR1 MNHNY, CDR2 SVGAGI (reference sequence). CDR3 DNA sequence: TGTGCCAGCACTTTCGGGGACCAGAGCCATGAGCAGTTCTTC. This gives the protein CASTFGDQSHEQFF.

The chain recombines TRBV6-1 with TRBJ2-1; 10 nucleotides match TRBD2. V trimming: 6 bases; J trimming: 4 bases; junction bases outside the gene matches: 6. In germline, CDR1 is MNHNS, CDR2 SASEGT. The CDR3 consists of 15 residues. CDR3 DNA: TGTGCCAGCAGCCTAACTAGCGGGATTTACAATGAGCAGTTCTTC. It is translated as CASSLTSGIYNEQFF.

The genes are TRBV7-6 and TRBJ2-2; 8 bases match TRBD1. The CDR3 consists of 16 residues. The J segment lost 3 bases and the V segment lost 1 base, leaving 4 bases of the junction unmatched. CDR1 and CDR2 from the germline V gene are SGHVS and FNYEAQ. DNA for the CDR3: TGTGCCAGCAGCTTAGTCGTGACAGGGGACACCGGGGAGCTGTTTTTT. This encodes CASSLVVTGDTGELFF.

The V call is TRBV13, the J call TRBJ2-5; D not resolved. Trimming shortened V by 5 bases and J by 5 bases, and 6 bases separated the two germline ends. Germline V gene lookup returns CDR1 PRHDT and CDR2 FYEKMQ (reference sequence). This CDR3 is 11 amino acids long. The CDR3 DNA sequence: TGTGCCAGCAGCGTGGGGGAGACCCAGTACTTC. This gives the protein CASSVGETQYF.